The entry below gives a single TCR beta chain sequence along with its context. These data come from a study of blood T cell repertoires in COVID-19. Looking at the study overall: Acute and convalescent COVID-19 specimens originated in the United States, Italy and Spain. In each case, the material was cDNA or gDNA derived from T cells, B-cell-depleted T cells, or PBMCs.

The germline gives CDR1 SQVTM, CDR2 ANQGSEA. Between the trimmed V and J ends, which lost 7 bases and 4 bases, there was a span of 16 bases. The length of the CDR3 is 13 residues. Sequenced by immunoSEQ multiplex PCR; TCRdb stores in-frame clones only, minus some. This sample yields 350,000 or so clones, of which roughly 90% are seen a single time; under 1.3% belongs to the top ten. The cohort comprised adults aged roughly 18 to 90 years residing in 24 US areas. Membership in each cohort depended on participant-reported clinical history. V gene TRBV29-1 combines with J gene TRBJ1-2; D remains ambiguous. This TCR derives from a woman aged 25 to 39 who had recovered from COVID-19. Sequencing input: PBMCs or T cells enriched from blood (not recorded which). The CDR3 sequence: CSASDKVGYGYTF. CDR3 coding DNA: TGCAGCGCCTCCGACAAGGTGGGCTATGGCTACACCTTC.